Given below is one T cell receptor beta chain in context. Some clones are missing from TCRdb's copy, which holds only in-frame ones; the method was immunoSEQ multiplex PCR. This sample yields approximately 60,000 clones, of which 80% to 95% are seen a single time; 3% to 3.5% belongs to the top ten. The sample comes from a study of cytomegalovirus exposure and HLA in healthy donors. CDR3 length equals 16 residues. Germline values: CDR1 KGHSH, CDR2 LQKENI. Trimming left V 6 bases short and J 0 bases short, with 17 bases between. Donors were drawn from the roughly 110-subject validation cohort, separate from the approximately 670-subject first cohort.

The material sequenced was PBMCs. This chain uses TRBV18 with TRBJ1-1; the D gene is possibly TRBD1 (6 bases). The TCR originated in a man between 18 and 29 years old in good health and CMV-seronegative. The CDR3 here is CASSQQGIGMNTEAFF. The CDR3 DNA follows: TGTGCCAGCTCTCAACAGGGAATAGGGATGAACACTGAAGCTTTCTTT.